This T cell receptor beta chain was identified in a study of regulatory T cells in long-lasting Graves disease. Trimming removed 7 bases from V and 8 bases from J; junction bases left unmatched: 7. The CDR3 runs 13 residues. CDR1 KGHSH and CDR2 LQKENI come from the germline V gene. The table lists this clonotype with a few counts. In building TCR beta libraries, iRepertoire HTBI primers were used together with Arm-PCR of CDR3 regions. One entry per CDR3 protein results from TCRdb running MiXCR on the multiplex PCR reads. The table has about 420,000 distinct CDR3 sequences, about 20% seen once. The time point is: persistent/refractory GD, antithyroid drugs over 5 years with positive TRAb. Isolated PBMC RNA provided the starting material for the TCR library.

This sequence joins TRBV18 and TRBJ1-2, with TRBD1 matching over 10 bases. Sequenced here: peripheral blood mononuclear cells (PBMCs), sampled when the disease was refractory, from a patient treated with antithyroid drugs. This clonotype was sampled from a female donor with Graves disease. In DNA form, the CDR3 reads TGTGCCAGCTTCGGACAGGGGGGGCCCGGCTACACCTTC. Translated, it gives CASFGQGGPGYTF.